This T cell receptor (beta chain) was obtained from a study of shared clonotypes between healthy human individuals. The method was immunoSEQ multiplex PCR; TCRdb's version includes in-frame clones alone and lacks a portion of them. The sample lists 2 million to 2.5 million clones; roughly 94% were seen once. The CDR3 runs 12 residues. V was cut by 7 bases and J by 2 bases, with 9 bases left in between. Germline values: CDR1 SGHNT, CDR2 YENEEA. Sequenced sample: naive CD4+ T cells sorted from blood. The sample's subset: CD45RA+ positively selected. The clonotype was recovered from a man between 18 and 35 years old in good health. V gene TRBV11-3 combines with J gene TRBJ2-7, with D possibly TRBD1 on 5 matching bases. CDR3 nucleotide sequence: TGTGCCAGCATCCTGGGGCCCTACGAGCAGTACTTC. It yields the protein CASILGPYEQYF.